This entry is about one TCR beta chain. Its antigen is not yet known. The record has no base qualities; no much larger clone is one base away. This sample stems from a study of blood T cell repertoires in COVID-19 (dated by TCRdb to the early 2020s). In the study overall: Samples covering the acute and convalescent phases of COVID-19 were provided by collaborators in the United States, Italy and Spain. Samples were obtained from the ongoing ImmuneRACE study (first 160 participants) and from 1,200 or so subjects provided by 6 global collaborators. Where HLA class I and class II types were available, the types were taken from metadata supplied by the sample provider, not from assay-based typing. Subjects who had been exposed to COVID-19, were actively infected with it, or had recovered from it provided the deeply sampled blood TCRbeta repertoires that made up the dataset. The sample metadata nearly always contained a de-identified subject ID, COVID-19 status, age in years and sex. The repertoires were released in a freely available public database intended as a resource for research on the immune response to SARS-CoV-2. The prospective study material was composed of cDNA or gDNA derived from T cells, B-cell-depleted T cells, or PBMCs. Broad study findings and their caveats: The quantity of clinical and demographic metadata differed by source and by participant and was supplied without curation.

The immunoSEQ Assay, a bias-controlled multiplex PCR, was used to amplify TCRbeta CDR3 regions from genomic DNA. The study's processing was this. The number of nucleated cells in each sample was estimated from the amplification of reference gene primers within the assay. Sequence reads were collapsed and filtered to measure the absolute abundance of every unique TCRbeta CDR3 rearrangement. For each sample, productive Simpson clonality was calculated as the square root of Simpson's diversity index over productive rearrangements. Sourced from immuneACCESS, this table was stored by TCRdb with only in-frame sequences that have V and J called. A share of the clones is absent; for the studies checked, an unresolved V gene accounts for under half, and the remainder has no known explanation. That table is the source of V, J and clone size, and D and trimming were worked out from the DNA. Counted in this sample were some 100,000 clones; roughly 90% of them appeared once. Roughly 0.97% of the sample belongs to the ten largest clones.

V loses 6 bases at its end and J loses 3 bases; junction bases beyond the gene matches: 7. CDR1 and CDR2 are drawn from the germline V gene: WSHSY, SAAADI. CDR3 length: 14 amino acids, cysteine to phenylalanine. Only the CDR3 region is kept as DNA, spanning 42 bases read in frame from base 1. Each collaborating institution followed its own protocols to collect whole blood in K2EDTA tubes. Collaborator samples were shipped for TCRbeta analysis as frozen whole blood, isolated PBMCs, or DNA extracted from either sample type. The V and J segments used are TRBV10-2 and TRBJ1-2; 7 bases in the junction line up with TRBD1. This clonotype originated in a man aged 55 to 70 with acute or convalescent COVID-19. The specimen sequenced was peripheral blood. The DNA sequence is TGCGCCAGCAGGGGGGCAGGGGGTCACTATGGCTACACCTTC. Translation gives CASRGAGGHYGYTF.